This T cell receptor beta chain was profiled in a study of cytomegalovirus exposure and HLA in healthy donors. Researchers ran the PCR with 60 Vbeta and 13 Jbeta primers. Using immunoSEQ multiplex PCR, the repertoire was profiled, and TCRdb retains in-frame clones only, with some absent. The sample records 100,000 to 150,000 clones, roughly four fifths being singletons. The CDR3 is made up of 14 amino acids. Trimming removed 2 bases from V and 6 bases from J, with 12 bases in between. The source of this sequence is a woman aged 40-49 years in good health and CMV-seropositive. What was sequenced was PBMCs. The chain couples TRBV5-3 to TRBJ1-5, with no clear D. TRBV5-3 is recorded as an ORF, its role being uncertain. In nucleotides, the CDR3 is TGTGCCAGAAGCTTAGCCGGATCGGGTCAGCCCCAGCATTTT. Amino acid sequence: CARSLAGSGQPQHF.